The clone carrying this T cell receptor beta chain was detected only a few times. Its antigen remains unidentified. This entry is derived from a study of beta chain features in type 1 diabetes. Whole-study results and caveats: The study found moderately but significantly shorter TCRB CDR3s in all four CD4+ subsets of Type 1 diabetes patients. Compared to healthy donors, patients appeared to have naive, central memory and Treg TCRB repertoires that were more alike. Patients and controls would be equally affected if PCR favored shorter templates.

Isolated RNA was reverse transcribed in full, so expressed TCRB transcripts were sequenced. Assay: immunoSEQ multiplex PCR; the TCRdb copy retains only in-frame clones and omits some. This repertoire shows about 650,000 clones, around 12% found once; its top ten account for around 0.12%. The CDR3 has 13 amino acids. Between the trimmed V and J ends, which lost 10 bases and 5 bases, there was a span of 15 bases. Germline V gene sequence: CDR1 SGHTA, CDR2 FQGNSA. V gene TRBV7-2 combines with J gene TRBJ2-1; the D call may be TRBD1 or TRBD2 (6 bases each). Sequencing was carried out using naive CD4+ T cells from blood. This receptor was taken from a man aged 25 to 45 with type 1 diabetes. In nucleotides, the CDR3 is TGTGCCATACTGGTGAGGGGGGACAATGAGCAGTTCTTC. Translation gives CAILVRGDNEQFF.